The rows below give T cell receptor beta chains drawn from one sample of a study of T cells after yellow fever vaccination. In TCRdb, the 5' RACE reads were re-called with MiXCR into one record per CDR3 protein. This table has roughly 520,000 distinct CDR3 sequences, just over 20% appearing once. Sequenced material: PBMCs, taken approximately 22 days after the first yellow fever vaccination. The receptor set was obtained from a man aged 18 to 30 who received the YFV17D yellow fever vaccine. Both conserved end residues are part of each CDR3. D genes are given only for firm matches. Rows give clone size only sometimes, using once, few, many, or a class for an expanded clone.

abundance	v_gene	j_gene	d_gene	CDR3aa	CDR3nt
-	TRBV7-9	TRBJ2-1	-	CASSLRSQGMNEQFF	TGTGCCAGCAGCTTACGGTCCCAGGGTATGAATGAGCAGTTCTTC
-	TRBV4-1	TRBJ2-5	TRBD2	CASSQFPVRASGETIKWETQYF	TGCGCCAGCAGCCAATTCCCCGTCAGGGCTAGCGGGGAAACCATCAAGTGGGAGACCCAGTACTTC
few	TRBV2	TRBJ1-6	-	CASSRDYNSPLHF	TGTGCCAGCAGTCGGGACTATAATTCACCCCTCCACTTT
many	TRBV7-2	TRBJ1-2	-	CASSLESGVRGYTF	TGTGCCAGCAGCTTAGAGTCCGGGGTCCGTGGCTACACCTTC
-	TRBV7-9	TRBJ2-3	TRBD2	CASSFVGAGGTDTQYF	TGTGCCAGCAGCTTTGTAGGAGCGGGGGGGACAGATACGCAGTATTTT
few	TRBV4-1	TRBJ2-5	-	CASSQDPGTETQYF	TGCGCCAGCAGCCAAGACCCCGGGACAGAGACCCAGTACTTC
many	TRBV6-5	TRBJ1-3	-	CASSYDGNSGNTIYF	TGTGCCAGCAGTTACGACGGGAACTCTGGAAACACCATATATTTT
-	TRBV15	TRBJ2-1	TRBD2	CATSRDRGGGVYNEQFF	TGTGCCACCAGCAGAGATCGGGGCGGGGGGGTCTACAATGAGCAGTTCTTC
many	TRBV12-3/TRBV12-4	TRBJ2-5	-	CASSLRGTQYF	TGTGCCAGCAGTCTTCGGGGGACCCAGTACTTC
-	TRBV19	TRBJ2-1	-	CASRPGHGHNEQFF	TGTGCCAGTAGACCGGGACACGGGCACAATGAGCAGTTCTTC
few	TRBV5-5	TRBJ2-5	TRBD1	CASSLFRQGGETQYF	TGTGCCAGCAGCTTGTTTCGACAGGGTGGGGAGACCCAGTACTTC
-	TRBV4-1	TRBJ1-3	-	CASSQDGNSYPGNTIYF	TGCGCCAGCAGCCAAGACGGGAACAGCTACCCTGGAAACACCATATATTTT
few	TRBV3-1	TRBJ2-3	-	CASSQDTVTQDTQYF	TGTGCCAGCAGCCAAGATACGGTCACCCAAGATACGCAGTATTTT
-	TRBV6-5	TRBJ2-2	TRBD1	CASSYGTGRTGELFF	TGTGCCAGCAGTTACGGGACAGGGAGAACCGGGGAGCTGTTTTTT
-	TRBV5-6	TRBJ2-3	TRBD1	CASSPRGTGGTDTQYF	TGTGCCAGCAGCCCGAGAGGGACAGGGGGCACAGATACGCAGTATTTT
few	TRBV5-5	TRBJ1-2	TRBD1	CASSFSTGGIYGYTF	TGTGCCAGCAGCTTCTCGACAGGGGGCATCTATGGCTACACCTTC
-	TRBV19	TRBJ2-1	TRBD1	CASSTTGEVYNEQFF	TGTGCCAGTAGTACCACAGGGGAAGTGTACAATGAGCAGTTCTTC
few	TRBV10-3	TRBJ1-2	-	CAISEWGEFKDGYTF	TGTGCCATCAGTGAGTGGGGGGAATTTAAAGATGGCTACACCTTC
-	TRBV28	TRBJ2-7	-	CASTGQGREQYF	TGTGCCAGCACCGGCCAGGGAAGGGAGCAGTACTTC
few	TRBV20-1	TRBJ2-3	TRBD1	CSARQGSTDTQYF	TGCAGTGCTCGACAGGGCAGCACAGATACGCAGTATTTT
-	TRBV20-1	TRBJ2-5	-	CSEGTNRETQYF	TGCAGTGAAGGGACGAACAGAGAGACCCAGTACTTC
few	TRBV7-9	TRBJ1-1	-	CASSSGGEGAFF	TGTGCCAGCAGTTCCGGTGGAGAGGGAGCTTTCTTT
-	TRBV3-1	TRBJ2-4	-	CASSQGLLGVNAKNIQYF	TGTGCCAGCAGCCAAGGGTTGTTAGGGGTCAACGCCAAAAACATTCAGTACTTC
-	TRBV3-1	TRBJ2-3	TRBD2	CASSQDAAGGAGTDTQYF	TGTGCCAGCAGCCAAGATGCGGCGGGGGGGGCGGGGACAGATACGCAGTATTTT
few	TRBV18	TRBJ2-3	TRBD1	CASSRQGQALTDTQYF	TGTGCCAGCTCACGACAGGGACAGGCGCTCACAGATACGCAGTATTTT
many	TRBV13	TRBJ1-3	-	CASSFSISGNTIYF	TGTGCCAGCAGCTTCTCAATTTCTGGAAACACCATATATTTT
-	TRBV9	TRBJ2-3	TRBD2	CTSSVSGTSGRTDTQYF	TGTACCAGCAGCGTCTCTGGGACTAGCGGGCGCACAGATACGCAGTATTTT
few	TRBV5-1	TRBJ1-2	-	CASSFNAEGRYYGYTF	TGCGCCAGCAGCTTTAACGCAGAAGGACGGTACTATGGCTACACCTTC
-	TRBV7-2	TRBJ2-7	-	CASSINSDRSVWQYF	TGTGCCAGCAGCATAAACTCCGACAGGAGCGTTTGGCAGTACTTC
-	TRBV5-1	TRBJ2-5	TRBD2	CASSPGASGGGKETQYF	TGCGCCAGCAGCCCAGGAGCTAGCGGGGGAGGAAAAGAGACCCAGTACTTC
-	TRBV7-9	TRBJ2-7	-	CASRSDASYEQYF	TGTGCCAGCAGATCGGACGCCTCCTACGAGCAGTACTTC
-	TRBV5-1	TRBJ1-5	-	CASSLTGPDQPQHF	TGCGCCAGCAGCCTTACAGGGCCCGATCAGCCCCAGCATTTT
few	TRBV6-5	TRBJ2-2	-	CASSYSIRRSHTGELFF	TGTGCCAGCAGTTACTCGATCAGGAGGAGTCACACGGGGGAGCTGTTTTTT
many	TRBV27	TRBJ2-6	TRBD1	CASSQWTGVLGANVLTF	TGTGCCAGCAGCCAGTGGACAGGGGTGTTAGGGGCCAACGTCCTGACTTTC
-	TRBV7-2	TRBJ1-2	-	CASGRPAYDGYTF	TGTGCCAGTGGACGGCCAGCCTATGATGGCTACACCTTC
-	TRBV20-1	TRBJ1-2	-	CSARTSGNYGYTF	TGCAGTGCGAGAACCAGTGGGAACTATGGCTACACCTTC
few	TRBV20-1	TRBJ2-5	TRBD1	CSARDRTGPWTQYF	TGCAGTGCTAGAGATCGGACAGGGCCATGGACCCAGTACTTC
-	TRBV20-1	TRBJ1-1	-	CSAREGNTEAFF	TGCAGTGCTCGGGAGGGAAACACTGAAGCTTTCTTT
few	TRBV7-9	TRBJ2-1	-	CASSFRWQGTNEQFF	TGTGCCAGCAGCTTCAGGTGGCAGGGGACTAATGAGCAGTTCTTC
few	TRBV5-1	TRBJ2-1	TRBD2	CASKTSGVYNEQFF	TGCGCCAGCAAAACTAGCGGGGTTTACAATGAGCAGTTCTTC
-	TRBV7-9	TRBJ2-7	TRBD1	CASSSPGSGTGSYEQYF	TGTGCCAGCAGCTCCCCGGGAAGTGGGACAGGGTCCTACGAGCAGTACTTC
-	TRBV7-6	TRBJ2-1	TRBD1	CASSRGQGEYNEQFF	TGTGCCAGCAGCAGGGGACAGGGAGAGTACAATGAGCAGTTCTTC
few	TRBV10-3	TRBJ2-5	-	CAISSSGAAETQYF	TGTGCCATCAGTTCCTCAGGGGCGGCAGAGACCCAGTACTTC
-	TRBV19	TRBJ2-5	TRBD2	CASSWASGLQETQYF	TGTGCCAGTAGTTGGGCTAGCGGACTGCAAGAGACCCAGTACTTC
few	TRBV7-9	TRBJ1-1	TRBD1	CASSDRDTEAFF	TGTGCCAGCAGCGACAGGGACACTGAAGCTTTCTTT
-	TRBV4-1	TRBJ2-1	-	CASSQGLASYNEQFF	TGCGCCAGCAGCCAAGGGCTAGCCTCCTACAATGAGCAGTTCTTC
-	TRBV9	TRBJ2-2	-	CASSVAGPGELFF	TGTGCCAGCAGCGTAGCTGGCCCCGGGGAGCTGTTTTTT
-	TRBV7-9	TRBJ2-1	TRBD2	CASSPIAGYNEQFF	TGTGCCAGCAGCCCCATAGCGGGCTACAATGAGCAGTTCTTC
few	TRBV28	TRBJ1-2	-	CASTTWAIHYGYTF	TGTGCCAGCACCACCTGGGCGATTCACTATGGCTACACCTTC
-	TRBV4-1	TRBJ1-1	TRBD1	CASSQEAGGNTEAFF	TGCGCCAGCAGCCAAGAGGCAGGGGGGAACACTGAAGCTTTCTTT
-	TRBV12-3/TRBV12-4	TRBJ1-1	-	CASSYQGGFTEAFF	TGTGCCAGCAGTTACCAAGGAGGTTTTACTGAAGCTTTCTTT
-	TRBV12-3/TRBV12-4	TRBJ2-1	TRBD2	CASSAGGQSYNEQFF	TGTGCCAGCAGTGCGGGGGGCCAATCCTACAATGAGCAGTTCTTC
-	TRBV20-1	TRBJ2-1	-	CSARPGTQTNNEQFF	TGCAGTGCTCGCCCGGGGACGCAAACCAACAATGAGCAGTTCTTC